This entry lists 26 T cell receptor beta chains sequenced from one sample in a study of CD8 T cells in Susac syndrome. RNA, at about 0.45 to 1 ug, was reverse transcribed with random hexamers. TCRdb re-called the immunoSEQ multiplex PCR reads through MiXCR, storing one row per CDR3 protein. The sample yields over 150,000 distinct CDR3 sequences, roughly 94% seen once. Sequencing was carried out using CD4+ T cells from PBMCs. These receptors were obtained from a human donor with Susac syndrome.

V is TRBV2 and J is TRBJ1-4; 10 bases match TRBD1. The J segment lost 4 bases and the V segment lost 6 bases, leaving 2 bases of the junction unmatched. This CDR3 region has 14 residues. CDR1 and CDR2 from the germline V gene are SNHLY and FYNNEI. The CDR3 loop is CASRGQGFNEKLFF. In nucleotides, the CDR3 is TGTGCCAGCAGGGGACAGGGGTTTAATGAAAAACTGTTTTTT.

This clonotype was detected only once. This chain links TRBV6-6 with TRBJ2-1; TRBD2 matches 11 bases. Trimming at V came to 4 bases and at J to 4 bases, leaving 6 bases not matched to a gene. CDR3 length: 16 residues. CDR1 MNHNY and CDR2 SVGAGI come from the germline V gene (reference sequence). CDR3: CASSSHSGRAYNEQFF. CDR3 in DNA: TGTGCCAGCAGTTCTCATAGCGGGAGGGCGTACAATGAGCAGTTCTTC.

The chain combines TRBV18 with TRBJ1-2; TRBD1 matches at 9 bases. With 2 bases clipped from V and 4 bases from J, the junction kept 5 bases outside the gene matches. Germline V CDR1 and CDR2: KGHSH, LQKENI. The CDR3 is made up of 15 amino acids. Written as DNA, the CDR3 is TGTGCCAGCTCACCAAGGGACAGGGCAATCTATGGCTACACCTTC. Translated, it gives CASSPRDRAIYGYTF.

This chain joins TRBV10-2 and TRBJ2-1; 9 positions match TRBD2. Germline V CDR1 and CDR2: WSHSY, SAAADI. After removal of 6 bases from V and 4 bases from J, the junction contained 7 bases not matched to a gene. The CDR3 is 15 amino acids. The CDR3 bases are TGCGCCAGCAGGACTAGCGGAAAGACGTACAATGAGCAGTTCTTC. Amino acids: CASRTSGKTYNEQFF.

V usage is TRBV21-1 and J usage is TRBJ2-1; TRBD1, the D gene given by the table, was not confirmed from the DNA. TRBV21-1 is an annotated pseudogene. This CDR3 contains 16 residues. CDR3 DNA: TGTGCCAGCATCTTAAAAAGGGACAGGGGTCACAATGAGCAGTTCTTC. Translation gives CASILKRDRGHNEQFF.

CDR3: CSARRQGIEQFF. CDR3 nucleotide sequence: TGCAGTGCTAGGCGGCAGGGTATTGAGCAGTTCTTC. V gene TRBV20-1 combines with J gene TRBJ2-1; D perhaps matches TRBD1 (5 bases). The CDR3 contains 12 residues. Germline-derived CDR1 and CDR2 are DFQATT and SNEGSKA (reference sequence). V lost 3 bases, J lost 9 bases, and 12 bases lay in between.

A single count supports this clonotype. The rearrangement uses TRBV3-1 and TRBJ1-6, with D possibly matching TRBD1 (6 bases). V was shortened by 2 bases and J by 8 bases, with 13 bases between the two germline ends. This CDR3 has 15 amino acids. Looked up from germline, CDR1 is LGHDT and CDR2 is YNNKEL (reference sequence). CDR3 in amino acids: CASSQPGQYDSPLHF. DNA for the CDR3: TGTGCCAGCAGCCAACCGGGACAATATGATTCACCCCTCCACTTT.

The rearrangement joins TRBV7-2 to TRBJ2-1; D call uncertain. Germline-derived CDR1 and CDR2 are SGHTA and FQGNSA. This CDR3 spans 14 amino acids. V gave up 1 base and J gave up 6 bases, with 10 bases separating them. CDR3 in amino acids: CASSLVGAVNEQFF. The DNA for the CDR3 is TGTGCCAGCAGCTTAGTGGGCGCGGTCAATGAGCAGTTCTTC.

J is TRBJ2-1 and V is TRBV14; D possibly corresponds to TRBD2 (6 bases). Between the trimmed V and J ends, which lost 4 bases and 0 bases, there was a span of 10 bases. The germline V gene has CDR1 SGHDN and CDR2 FVKESK. The length of the CDR3 is 15 residues. CDR3: CASSRIGGSYNEQFF. The CDR3 region has the DNA TGTGCCAGCAGCCGTATCGGGGGCTCCTACAATGAGCAGTTCTTC.

V and J are TRBV23-1 and TRBJ1-1; D is possibly TRBD1 (5 bases). TRBV23-1 counts as an open reading frame of uncertain function. The CDR3 is 17 amino acids. Deletions cut 6 bases from V and 3 bases from J, with 23 bases between. The CDR3 here is CASRSTLGGGADTEAFF. The CDR3 bases are TGCGCCAGCAGGTCAACGCTGGGGGGAGGGGCGGACACTGAAGCTTTCTTT.

This chain links TRBV21-1 with TRBJ2-7. TRBV21-1 is noted as a pseudogene. CDR3 size: 14 residues. CDR3 coding DNA: TGTGCCAGCAGCAATCTTCCCCTCCTGGACGAGCAGTACTTC. Translation gives CASSNLPLLDEQYF.

The V and J genes are TRBV20-1 and TRBJ2-3; D unclear. Germline V gene sequence: CDR1 DFQATT, CDR2 SNEGSKA (reference sequence). V was trimmed by 5 bases and J by 2 bases, leaving 8 bases between them. This CDR3 contains 12 residues. DNA for the CDR3: TGCAGTGCTGTGTACCTCACAGATACGCAGTATTTT. Protein sequence: CSAVYLTDTQYF.

The rearrangement joins TRBV6-1 to TRBJ2-7; D not certain. V was pared by 6 bases and J by 0 bases, with 18 bases between. The germline CDR1 and CDR2 sequences are MNHNS and SASEGT. The CDR3 is made up of 16 amino acids. The CDR3 protein is CASSAPIHAPSYEQYF. Written as DNA, the CDR3 is TGTGCCAGCAGCGCTCCCATACACGCCCCCTCCTACGAGCAGTACTTC.

The chain has TRBV29-1 and TRBJ2-7, with D hard to call. With 4 bases removed from V and 3 bases from J, the gap between germline ends came to 13 bases. Germline V gene sequence: CDR1 SQVTM, CDR2 ANQGSEA. The CDR3 has 13 residues. CDR3 DNA: TGCAGCGTTGTTGTGGGAAATCACTACGAGCAGTACTTC. This gives the protein CSVVVGNHYEQYF.

V usage is TRBV10-3 and J usage is TRBJ1-2; 7 bases align to TRBD1. This CDR3 is built from 15 residues. Germline V lookup: CDR1 ENHRY, CDR2 SYGVKD. Unmatched junction bases numbered 11, after V lost 3 bases and J lost 7 bases. DNA for the CDR3: TGTGCCATCAGTGATTCAGCCGGGACAGAGGCTGGCTACACCTTC. Its translation is CAISDSAGTEAGYTF.

This chain uses TRBV28 with TRBJ2-2; D is perhaps TRBD1 (5 bases). Per germline, CDR1 MDHEN and CDR2 SYDVKM. The CDR3 is made up of 15 amino acids. Trimming pared 1 base from V and 7 bases from J, leaving 13 bases between. The CDR3 reads CASSLSKGWGGELFF. DNA of the CDR3: TGTGCCAGCAGTTTATCCAAGGGGTGGGGCGGGGAGCTGTTTTTT. The full variable domain, in which reference TRBV28 and TRBJ2-2 provide the parts outside the CDR3, is DVKVTQSSRYLVKRTGEKVFLECVQDMDHENMFWYRQDPGLGLRLIYFSYDVKMKEKGDIPEGYSVSREKKERFSLILESASTNQTSMYLCASSLSKGWGGELFFGEGSRLTVL.

The genes are TRBV7-9 and TRBJ2-5; TRBD2 matches at 9 bases. The germline gives CDR1 SEHNR, CDR2 FQNEAQ (reference sequence). The ends lost 5 bases at V and 4 bases at J; junction bases unmatched: 5. The CDR3 has 14 amino acids. CDR3 sequence (DNA): TGTGCCAGCAGCGGGGGGACTAGCCCAGAGACCCAGTACTTC. Translating gives CASSGGTSPETQYF.

The count of this clonotype is one. The chain uses TRBV30 and TRBJ1-3; D gene unclear. Germline V gene sequence: CDR1 GTSNPN, CDR2 SVGIG (reference sequence). V was trimmed by 6 bases and J by 0 bases, leaving 9 bases between them. The CDR3 consists of 13 residues. The CDR3 bases are TGTGCCTGCGCCGTCTCCTCTGGAAACACCATATATTTT. It specifies CACAVSSGNTIYF.

This chain connects TRBV6-2 or TRBV6-3 to TRBJ2-5, with 10 nucleotides matching TRBD2. Trimming cost V 2 bases and J 4 bases; bases outside gene matches: 4. Germline V gene sequence: CDR1 MNHEY, CDR2 SVGEGT. The CDR3 runs 15 residues. CDR3 DNA: TGTGCCAGCAGTTACCTAGCGGGAGTCGGAGAGACCCAGTACTTC. Translating gives CASSYLAGVGETQYF.

This clonotype was counted between two and nine times. V usage is TRBV5-1 and J usage is TRBJ2-3, with 11 bases matching TRBD2. V shed 8 bases, J shed 4 bases, and the junction held 12 bases outside the gene matches. CDR1 SGHRS and CDR2 YFSETQ come from the germline V gene. This CDR3 has 16 amino acids. CDR3 DNA: TGCGCCAGTTCCTTAGCGGGGGGGCACATTGCAGATACGCAGTATTTT. Its protein is CASSLAGGHIADTQYF.

This chain connects TRBV14 to TRBJ2-7; TRBD1 or TRBD2 may be the D gene (5 bases each). This CDR3 comprises 14 residues. V lost 0 bases and J 3 bases, leaving 9 bases between the germline ends. Germline CDR1 and CDR2: SGHDN and FVKESK. CDR3 nucleotide sequence: TGTGCCAGCAGCCAAGACGGGACCTACTACGAGCAGTACTTC. Translating it yields CASSQDGTYYEQYF.

The J gene is TRBJ2-7, the V gene TRBV20-1; D not certain. In germline, CDR1 is DFQATT, CDR2 SNEGSKA (reference sequence). The CDR3 totals 13 residues. V gave up 1 base and J gave up 6 bases, with 13 bases separating them. CDR3 amino acids: CSARVRWVSEQYF. The CDR3 DNA is TGCAGTGCTAGAGTTCGTTGGGTCTCCGAGCAGTACTTC.

V and J are TRBV5-5 and TRBJ2-5, with TRBD2 matching over 8 bases. Trimming at V came to 0 bases and at J to 5 bases, leaving 6 bases not matched to a gene. Germline lookup yields CDR1 SGHKS and CDR2 YYEKEE (reference sequence). The CDR3 sequence is 15 residues long. The CDR3 nucleotides are TGTGCCAGCAGCTTGGCGGCTAGCGGGTGGGAGACCCAGTACTTC. Translation: CASSLAASGWETQYF.

This rearrangement joins TRBV25-1 to TRBJ2-5; TRBD1 might be the D (6 bases). The germline V and J ends were trimmed by 10 bases and 5 bases, with 17 bases remaining between them. The CDR3 covers 13 residues. Germline values: CDR1 MGHDK, CDR2 SYGVNS. The CDR3 sequence: CATRDTGGETQYF. The DNA of the CDR3 is TGTGCCACCCGGGACACCGGTGGGGAGACCCAGTACTTC.

This chain connects TRBV3-1 to TRBJ2-5, with a tentative D call TRBD1 (6 bases). CDR3 length: 14 amino acids. Germline V CDR1 and CDR2: LGHDT, YNNKEL (reference sequence). Trimming cost V 4 bases and J 2 bases, with 11 bases left between them. The CDR3 region is CASSPYREQETQYF. The CDR3 DNA follows: TGTGCCAGCAGCCCCTACAGGGAACAAGAGACCCAGTACTTC.

The V gene is TRBV28, the J gene TRBJ1-1; TRBD1 is a possible D gene (5 bases). The germline CDR1 and CDR2 sequences are MDHEN and SYDVKM. The CDR3 length is 14 residues. V gave up 7 bases and J gave up 2 bases, with 14 bases separating them. The CDR3 protein is CASTLGEGNTEAFF. The CDR3 bases are TGTGCCAGCACTCTGGGGGAGGGAAACACTGAAGCTTTCTTT.